The 18 T cell receptor beta chains given below trace back to one sample, sequenced in a study of PD-L1 blockade in urothelial cancer. Sequencing used immunoSEQ multiplex PCR; TCRdb keeps in-frame clones, though not all of them. The table has 65,000 to 80,000 clones, roughly 90% seen once. Noted time point: pretreatment peripheral blood. The source material was PBMCs, sampled around atezolizumab (anti-PD-L1) treatment. Source of these receptors: a man between 65 and 85 years old with urothelial cancer.

The gene calls are TRBV9 and TRBJ2-5, with TRBD2 matching 12 bases. This CDR3 is built from 14 residues. The V and J ends lost 4 bases and 4 bases, in that order; junction bases with no gene match: 2. Germline V gives CDR1 SGDLS, CDR2 YYNGEE. In nucleotides, the CDR3 is TGTGCCAGCAGCATGACTAGCGGGAGAGAGACCCAGTACTTC. It specifies CASSMTSGRETQYF.

The chain couples TRBV6-1 to TRBJ2-7; 10 nucleotides line up with TRBD1. The CDR3 has 16 amino acids. Germline loops: CDR1 MNHNS, CDR2 SASEGT. Unmatched junction bases numbered 6, after V lost 4 bases and J lost 0 bases. In DNA form, the CDR3 reads TGTGCCAGCAGTGGCCGGGACAGGGGCCTCTCCTACGAGCAGTACTTC. Its translation is CASSGRDRGLSYEQYF.

V and J are TRBV9 and TRBJ2-1; TRBD2 matches 9 bases. Germline V gene sequence: CDR1 SGDLS, CDR2 YYNGEE. The length of the CDR3 is 14 residues. The V and J ends lost 0 bases and 15 bases, in that order; junction bases with no gene match: 10. CDR3 in amino acids: CASSVVNEREAPFF. The CDR3 bases are TGTGCCAGCAGCGTAGTTAACGAGCGGGAGGCGCCGTTCTTC.

For the CDR3, the DNA is TGTGCCAGTAGTATAGCCGGGAGCGAAGAGACCCAGTACTTC. Its translation is CASSIAGSEETQYF. The chain links TRBV19 to TRBJ2-5; D is possibly TRBD2 (6 bases). V gave up 1 base and J gave up 3 bases, with 9 bases separating them. CDR1 and CDR2 from the germline V gene are LNHDA and SQIVND (reference sequence). The CDR3 has 14 amino acids.

The chain carries TRBV28 and TRBJ2-5, with TRBD2 matching over 14 bases. Germline V CDR1 and CDR2: MDHEN, SYDVKM. The V gene end was trimmed by 5 bases and the J gene end by 5 bases; junction bases not matched to a gene: 7. The CDR3 extends over 16 amino acids. CDR3 coding DNA: TGTGCCAGCAGTCCCGGACTAGCGGGAGGTTGGGAGACCCAGTACTTC. Translated, it gives CASSPGLAGGWETQYF.

The chain has TRBV28 and TRBJ2-5, with 8 bases aligning to TRBD2. This CDR3 spans 16 amino acids. V was pared by 6 bases and J by 4 bases, with 13 bases of the junction left unmatched. Germline CDR1 MDHEN, CDR2 SYDVKM. The CDR3, as DNA: TGTGCCAGCAGGTTTATTAGCGGGATTGGGTTAGAGACCCAGTACTTC. Encoded protein: CASRFISGIGLETQYF.

V gene TRBV30 combines with J gene TRBJ2-4, with D possibly matching TRBD1 (5 bases). The ends were cut back, 2 bases at V and 5 bases at J, with 7 bases in the middle. This CDR3 has 12 residues. The germline CDR1 and CDR2 sequences are GTSNPN and SVGIG (reference sequence). The CDR3 DNA reads as TGTGCCTGGAGTCTCAGGGAAAACATTCAGTACTTC. This codes for CAWSLRENIQYF.

The chain carries TRBV7-8 and TRBJ2-1; D is unresolved. Germline CDR1 reads SGHVS; CDR2 reads FQNEAQ. The V and J ends lost 0 bases and 8 bases respectively, with 8 bases between them. The CDR3 runs 13 residues. In DNA form, the CDR3 reads TGTGCCAGCAGCTTAGCGAGAGGTTATGAGCAGTTCTTC. Its protein product is CASSLARGYEQFF.

The rearrangement links TRBV11-2 to TRBJ2-7; D gene unclear. The ends were cut back, 2 bases at V and 4 bases at J, with 9 bases in the middle. This CDR3 contains 13 residues. Germline V gives CDR1 SGHAT, CDR2 FQNNGV. CDR3 residues: CASSLLQTYEQYF. DNA of the CDR3: TGTGCCAGCAGCTTATTACAGACATACGAGCAGTACTTC.

The chain uses TRBV7-6 and TRBJ2-7, with 7 bases matching TRBD1. CDR3 length: 18 residues. The V segment lost 1 base and the J segment 2 bases; nucleotides outside the gene matches: 14. Germline V gene data show CDR1 as SGHVS and CDR2 as FNYEAQ. The CDR3 sequence: CASSLVSGTAQTPYEQYF. CDR3 sequence (DNA): TGTGCCAGCAGCTTAGTCTCCGGGACAGCCCAGACTCCCTACGAGCAGTACTTC. The full variable domain, its missing parts supplied by reference TRBV7-6 and TRBJ2-7, is GAGVSQSPRYKVTKRGQDVALRCDPISGHVSLYWYRQALGQGPEFLTYFNYEAQQDKSGLPNDRFSAERPEGSISTLTIQRTEQRDSAMYRCASSLVSGTAQTPYEQYFGPGTRLTVT.

This chain connects TRBV14 to TRBJ2-1; D may be TRBD1 (6 bases). Between the trimmed V and J ends, which lost 0 bases and 7 bases, there was a span of 13 bases. The CDR3 length is 15 residues. Germline loops: CDR1 SGHDN, CDR2 FVKESK. The CDR3 loop is CASSQDRGNWNEQFF. The CDR3 DNA reads TGTGCCAGCAGCCAAGATAGGGGGAACTGGAATGAGCAGTTCTTC.

The chain employs TRBV11-2 and TRBJ2-7; 12 bases align to TRBD2. This CDR3 region has 15 residues. V dropped 5 bases and J dropped 5; count of bases not matched to a gene: 7. CDR1 is SGHAT, CDR2 FQNNGV, per germline. The CDR3 DNA sequence: TGTGCCAGCAGCACCCAGACTAGCGGGAGACACGAGCAGTACTTC. Amino acids: CASSTQTSGRHEQYF.

The chain carries TRBV6-5 and TRBJ2-7, with 7 positions matching TRBD2. Losses at the gene ends were 2 bases for V and 6 bases for J; bases not matched to a gene: 13. Germline assignment: CDR1 MNHEY and CDR2 SVGAGI. This CDR3 has 16 amino acids. The CDR3 DNA is TGTGCCAGCAGTTACGATTCTGGGACTACCCCTCGCGAGCAGTACTTC. Encoded protein: CASSYDSGTTPREQYF.

The genes are TRBV28 and TRBJ2-7, with 8 bases identical to TRBD2. The CDR3 extends over 18 amino acids. In germline, CDR1 is MDHEN, CDR2 SYDVKM. J was trimmed by 7 bases and V by 4 bases; bases with no gene match: 21. Here the CDR3 DNA reads TGTGCCAGCAGTTCCATCTCCGGGGGGGCGGGACTTTTGTCTGAGCAGTACTTC. Translation: CASSSISGGAGLLSEQYF.

The chain uses TRBV7-6 and TRBJ2-2, with D possibly being TRBD1 (7 bases). This CDR3 contains 14 residues. CDR1 and CDR2 from the germline V gene are SGHVS and FNYEAQ. V was pared by 5 bases and J by 1 base, with 8 bases between. CDR3 in DNA: TGTGCCAGCAGCCAGGGGGGGAACACCGGGGAGCTGTTTTTT. Its protein is CASSQGGNTGELFF.

This chain connects TRBV11-2 to TRBJ2-1, with 10 bases aligning to TRBD2. Per the germline V gene, CDR1 is SGHAT and CDR2 is FQNNGV. This CDR3 is built from 18 residues. V trimming: 1 base; J trimming: 5 bases; junction bases outside the gene matches: 11. The CDR3 reads CASSLVGIAGGSDNEQFF. The CDR3 DNA reads TGTGCCAGCAGCTTAGTAGGGATAGCGGGAGGTTCCGACAATGAGCAGTTCTTC.

The genes are TRBV28 and TRBJ2-6; perhaps TRBD1 as D (6 bases). Trimming took 5 bases from V and 2 from J, leaving 19 bases between them. CDR1 MDHEN and CDR2 SYDVKM come from the germline V gene. This CDR3 is 18 amino acids long. As DNA, the CDR3 is TGTGCCAGCAGTCTTCCCTTGACAGGTCTGGCTGGGGCCAACGTCCTGACTTTC. Protein product: CASSLPLTGLAGANVLTF.

This chain joins TRBV28 and TRBJ1-2, with 9 bases lining up with TRBD1. Germline CDR1 MDHEN, CDR2 SYDVKM. This CDR3 has 13 residues. J was trimmed by 8 bases and V by 5 bases; bases with no gene match: 6. CDR3 DNA sequence: TGTGCCAGCAGTCAACAGGGGGCTAGCGGCTACACCTTC. Encoded protein: CASSQQGASGYTF.